This T cell receptor beta chain was obtained from a study of shared clonotypes between healthy human individuals. Remarks on this clone: The same CDR3 can be traced to other DNA sequences in this sample.

The table came from immunoSEQ multiplex PCR; TCRdb's copy has only in-frame clones and leaves some out. The data show around 2.1 million clones, more than 90% seen once. Trimming removed 2 bases from V and 2 bases from J, with 6 bases in between. The germline V gene has CDR1 MNHNY and CDR2 SVGAGI (reference sequence). The CDR3 spans 13 residues. The receptor's source is a man between 18 and 29 years old in good health. The chain carries TRBV6-6 and TRBJ1-2; D uncertain. Sequenced sample: naive CD4+ T cells sorted from blood. As to subset: CD45RA+ positively selected. For the CDR3, the DNA is TGTGCCAGCAGTTACGGTGGAAACTATGGCTACACCTTC. Translated, it gives CASSYGGNYGYTF.